This TCR beta chain was identified in a study of vaccination effects on CD4 cells after COVID-19 (dated by TCRdb to between 2021 and 2024). About the study as a whole: In the ViraFEST assay, PBMC were stimulated with viral peptide pools, and antigen-specific CD4+ T cell clonotypes were then identified by expansion using TCR sequencing. The study compared SARS-CoV-2 spike-specific CD4+ TCR repertoires before and after mRNA vaccination in COVID-19 convalescent patients and infection-naive vaccine recipients. The full study included 9 to 10 COVID-19 convalescent patients and a few SARS-CoV-2-naive healthy vaccine recipients. The Oncomine TCR Beta short-read assay on an Illumina iSeq 100 was used to sequence cultures from other donors in the study. Each well held two million PBMC cultured in IMDM containing roughly 5.1% human AB serum, 8 to 10 IU/ml IL-2 and gentamicin, along with 10 ug/ml peptides. Post-vaccine samples across the study were collected a median of 72 days after the second dose, with a range of 14 to 241.

After 10 to 11 days of culture, CD4+ T cells were isolated with the EasySep CD4+ T cell isolation kit. Each participant got two doses of an mRNA SARS-CoV-2 vaccine, either BNT162b2 or mRNA-1273. None of the healthy vaccine recipients had a prior SARS-CoV-2 infection, which was confirmed by nucleocapsid antibody tests that came back negative both before and after vaccination. On days 3 and 7, half of the culture medium was replaced with fresh IL-2-containing medium. Unless noted otherwise, every peptide stimulation condition was cultured in triplicate wells. PBMC were separated from whole blood using Ficoll-Paque Plus gradient centrifugation and were then either cryopreserved at -140C or used fresh. Genomic DNA was extracted from cultured CD4+ T cells with the QIAamp micro DNA kit. This clone was observed a few times. Its cognate antigen has yet to be identified. Base quality data are lacking; no much larger clone is found one base away.

Summary of the overall study and its limitations: The study was limited by a small number of convalescent patients and lacked early post-infection timepoints. Both infection-induced and vaccine-induced clones contracted markedly at late post-vaccination timepoints, which is consistent with waning T cell responses. Among healthy vaccine recipients, nearly all vaccine-induced clones were SARS-CoV-2 mono-reactive, and just 1 of 255 was cross-reactive with common cold coronaviruses.

Library creation used the immunoSEQ multiplex PCR assay. TCR beta CDR3 sequencing was performed on DNA from the cultured, isolated CD4+ T cells. From the authors' description of their analysis: Non-productive TCR sequences were removed and reads were trimmed to the CDR3 region, keeping CDR3s of at least 7 amino acids. Antigen-specific clonotypes were identified using the MANAFEST web app by comparison of expansion in peptide wells against reference cultures. For clones to be considered positive, expansion at FDR<0.05 versus reference and all other wells, an odds ratio above 5, and a frequency above 0.1% in two replicate wells were required. A clonotype was defined as cross-reactive if the clonotype was significantly expanded both in SARS-CoV-2 spike wells and in at least one common cold coronavirus spike condition. Levenshtein distance calculated with the stringdist R package was used to assess CDR3 similarity, and unrooted trees were constructed with ape in R 3.6.1. Here the immuneACCESS table is served through TCRdb, limited to in-frame sequences with V and J called. Missing clones are a known gap in these copies; in checked studies unresolved V genes cover under half, and the rest lacks a known reason. V, J and clone size are taken as reported in that table, and D and trimming were inferred from the DNA itself. Present in this sample are tens of thousands of clones, around 74% of which were seen just once. About 2.2% of the sample is taken by the ten largest.

The input for sequencing was CD4+ T cells from PBMCs cultured without peptide, taken after COVID-19 vaccination. The TCR comes from a human donor who received a COVID-19 vaccine.

The nucleotide sequence is TGTGCCAGCAGCTTGGGGACGGACAGGGGAAGGATCTATGGCTACACCTTC. Its protein is CASSLGTDRGRIYGYTF. The V and J segments used are TRBV5-6 and TRBJ1-2; 9 junctional bases match TRBD1. CDR1 SGHDT and CDR2 YYEEEE were looked up in the germline V gene. The CDR3 sequence holds 17 residues, the cysteine and phenylalanine included. Just the 51-base CDR3 DNA is kept, in frame starting at base 1. At the junction V is shortened by 0 bases and J by 4 bases; bases outside the gene matches: 10.